The clone carrying this TCR beta chain showed up just once. The data were taken from a study of shared clonotypes between healthy human individuals. Libraries were prepared by immunoSEQ multiplex PCR; TCRdb keeps only in-frame clonotypes and omits some of them. The table lists more than 2 million clones, almost 96% of them singletons. This CDR3 comprises 15 residues. Trimming took off 4 bases at V and 3 bases at J, with 12 bases between the two ends. The germline CDR1 and CDR2 sequences are MNHNY and SVGAGI (reference sequence). The gene calls are TRBV6-6 and TRBJ2-2; D tentatively reads TRBD1 or TRBD2 (6 bases each). The receptor comes from a man between 18 and 29 years old in good health. Material: naive CD4+ T cells sorted from blood. Subset indicated: CD45RA+ positively selected. The CDR3 sequence: CASSFGGPDTGELFF. The CDR3 DNA follows: TGTGCCAGCAGTTTTGGGGGGCCAGACACCGGGGAGCTGTTTTTT.